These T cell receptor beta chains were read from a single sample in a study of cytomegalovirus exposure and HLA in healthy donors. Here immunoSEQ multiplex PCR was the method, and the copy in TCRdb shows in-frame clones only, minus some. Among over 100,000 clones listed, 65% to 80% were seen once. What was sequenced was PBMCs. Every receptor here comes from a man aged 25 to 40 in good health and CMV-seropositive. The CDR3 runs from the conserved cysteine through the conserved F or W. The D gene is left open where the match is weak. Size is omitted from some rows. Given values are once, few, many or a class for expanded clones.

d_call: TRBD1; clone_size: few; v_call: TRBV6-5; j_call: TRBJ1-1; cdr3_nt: TGTGCCAGCAGTCTGGGGCAGGGGGCGAGGACTGAAGCTTTCTTT; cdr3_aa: CASSLGQGARTEAFF
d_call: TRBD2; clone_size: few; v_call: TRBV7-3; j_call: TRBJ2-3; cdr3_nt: TGTGCCAGCAGTACGTCTAGCGGGGGAGCAACCACAGATACGCAGTATTTT; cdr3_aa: CASSTSSGGATTDTQYF
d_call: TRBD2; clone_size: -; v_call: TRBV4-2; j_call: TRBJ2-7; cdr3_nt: TGTGCCAGCAGCGTCCAGGAGCGGGAGTCCTACGAGCAGTACTTC; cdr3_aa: CASSVQERESYEQYF
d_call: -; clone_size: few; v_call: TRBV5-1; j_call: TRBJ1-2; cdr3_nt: TGCGCCAGCAGCTTGGAGGCAGGAGGGGATGGCTACACCTTC; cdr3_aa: CASSLEAGGDGYTF
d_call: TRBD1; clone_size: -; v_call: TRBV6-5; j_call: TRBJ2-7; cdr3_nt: TGTGCCAGCAGCCCCGGACAGGGGGTGTACGAGCAGTACTTC; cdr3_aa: CASSPGQGVYEQYF
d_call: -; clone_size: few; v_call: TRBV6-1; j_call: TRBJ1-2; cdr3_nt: TGTGCCACCCACCAGGTCCGTAACTATGGCTACACCTTC; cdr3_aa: CATHQVRNYGYTF
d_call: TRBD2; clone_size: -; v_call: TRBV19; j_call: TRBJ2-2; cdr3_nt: TGTGCCAGTAGTAGAGGACTAGCGGGGGCCACCGGGGAGCTGTTTTTT; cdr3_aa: CASSRGLAGATGELFF
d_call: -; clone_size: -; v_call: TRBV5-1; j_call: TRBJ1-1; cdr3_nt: TGCGCCAGCGGTCAATCGGGGAGCACTGAAGCTTTCTTT; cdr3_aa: CASGQSGSTEAFF
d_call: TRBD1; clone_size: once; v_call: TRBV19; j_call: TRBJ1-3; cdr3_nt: TGTGCCAGTGGGGAAACAGGGGGCGCCGGAAACACCATATATTTT; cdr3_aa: CASGETGGAGNTIYF
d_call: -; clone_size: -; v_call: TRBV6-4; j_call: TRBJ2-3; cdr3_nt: TGTGCCAGCACCCGGCCGTCCGCGGGGCTCAGCACAGATACGCAGTATTTT; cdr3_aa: CASTRPSAGLSTDTQYF